The rows below give T cell receptor beta chains drawn from one sample of a study of identical twins. TCRdb ran MiXCR on the 5' RACE reads and lists one entry per CDR3 protein. The table has 350,000 to 600,000 distinct CDR3 sequences, approximately 15% seen once. The same data also went into a second study, on yellow fever vaccine responses in identical twins.

Sequenced sample: CD4+ T cells sorted from blood. Receptors were obtained from a young woman in good health. Each CDR3 is given with its conserved first and last residue. D genes are given only for firm matches. Size is omitted from some rows. Given values are once, few, many or a class for expanded clones.

cdr3_nt cdr3_aa clone_size v_call d_call j_call
TGTGCCACCAGTGAGGGACAGTTCACAGATACGCAGTATTTT CATSEGQFTDTQYF NA TRBV24-1 TRBD1 TRBJ2-3
TGCGCCAGCAGCAGGGACATCCTCTCCTACGAGCAGTACTTC CASSRDILSYEQYF many TRBV5-1 NA TRBJ2-7
TGTGCCAGCAGCTGGCAGGACCCTAATGAGCAGTTCTTC CASSWQDPNEQFF few TRBV3-1 NA TRBJ2-1
TGTGCCAGCAGCCTGCAGGGACAGGGGGCTTACGAGCAGTACTTC CASSLQGQGAYEQYF few TRBV7-9 TRBD1 TRBJ2-7
TGTGCCAGCAAAGCGGGAGGAAGCACAGATACGCAGTATTTT CASKAGGSTDTQYF many TRBV7-8 TRBD2 TRBJ2-3
TGCAGTGCTAGCCACGGGACAGGGGAGTATGATACGCAGTATTTT CSASHGTGEYDTQYF once TRBV20-1 TRBD1 TRBJ2-3
TGTGCCACCAGCAGAGAATCCCGCAATGAGCAGTTCTTC CATSRESRNEQFF few TRBV15 NA TRBJ2-1
TGCGCCAGCAGCCCGGGGACATACAATGAGCAGTTCTTC CASSPGTYNEQFF many TRBV5-1 NA TRBJ2-1
TGTGCCATCAGTGTGAAAGCGGGAAGTGAGCAGTTCTTC CAISVKAGSEQFF NA TRBV10-3 TRBD2 TRBJ2-1
TGCGCCAGCAGCTCGGACGGACCTGCATACAATGAGCAGTTCTTC CASSSDGPAYNEQFF many TRBV5-1 NA TRBJ2-1
TGCGCCAGCAGCCCCGACAGGGTCAATTCACCCCTCCACTTT CASSPDRVNSPLHF many TRBV5-1 TRBD1 TRBJ1-6
TGTGCCAGCAGTTACGGCGGACAGGGCTATTCACCCCTCCACTTT CASSYGGQGYSPLHF NA TRBV6-5 TRBD1 TRBJ1-6
TGTGCCAGCAGCTTGGGGACTAGCAGGTCCGGGGAGCTGTTTTTT CASSLGTSRSGELFF NA TRBV5-8 TRBD2 TRBJ2-2
TGTGCCAGCAGCCAAAGGGAGTCTAGCACAGATACGCAGTATTTT CASSQRESSTDTQYF NA TRBV3-1 NA TRBJ2-3
TGTGCCAGCAGCCAAGAGTCTAGCGGGGCGCAAGAGACCCAGTACTTC CASSQESSGAQETQYF few TRBV3-1 TRBD2 TRBJ2-5
TGTGCCAGCAGCCAAAGGCCGCAGGGAGGCACAGATACGCAGTATTTT CASSQRPQGGTDTQYF few TRBV3-1 NA TRBJ2-3
TGCGCCAGCAGTGACCCTCCAGGATTGAACGAGCAGTACTTC CASSDPPGLNEQYF NA TRBV10-2 NA TRBJ2-7
TGTGCCAGCAGCCGGACGGATTCTAACTATGGCTACACCTTC CASSRTDSNYGYTF NA TRBV11-2 NA TRBJ1-2
TGTGCCAGCAGCTTTTCCGAGACAACTAGCACAGATACGCAGTATTTT CASSFSETTSTDTQYF NA TRBV11-2 NA TRBJ2-3
TGCGCCAGCAGCTGGGGGGACAGGTCAGCTAACTATGGCTACACCTTC CASSWGDRSANYGYTF NA TRBV5-1 TRBD1 TRBJ1-2
TGTGCCAGCAGCTTAGTGGGGACAGGGAGGACCGGGGAGCTGTTTTTT CASSLVGTGRTGELFF NA TRBV7-2 TRBD1 TRBJ2-2
TGTGCCTCCTCAGGGGGCCTTACAACCGGGGAGCTGTTTTTT CASSGGLTTGELFF NA TRBV10-3 TRBD1 TRBJ2-2
TGTGCCAGTAGCCCGACCGCCGGATTCAGCTACAATGAGCAGTTCTTC CASSPTAGFSYNEQFF NA TRBV19 NA TRBJ2-1
TGTGCCAGCAGTCGGAACAGGGGGCGGACCGGGGAGCTGTTTTTT CASSRNRGRTGELFF NA TRBV12-3/TRBV12-4 TRBD1 TRBJ2-2
TGTGCCAGCAGTCTCCTGGTGTCGGGAGGAGGATATACGCAGTATTTT CASSLLVSGGGYTQYF few TRBV27 TRBD2 TRBJ2-3
TGTGCCAGCAGCGGCAACCCGGGACAGGGATACAATGAGCAGTTCTTC CASSGNPGQGYNEQFF NA TRBV12-3/TRBV12-4 TRBD1 TRBJ2-1
TGCGCCAGCAGCTTGAGGACTAGCACCAATGAGCAGTTCTTC CASSLRTSTNEQFF few TRBV5-1 TRBD2 TRBJ2-1
TGTGCCAGCAGAGGCACCGGGGAGCTGTTTTTT CASRGTGELFF many TRBV5-1 NA TRBJ2-2
TGCAGTGCTAGACACGGGAGGAACGTGGAAGATACGCAGTATTTT CSARHGRNVEDTQYF few TRBV20-1 TRBD2 TRBJ2-3
TGCGCCAGCAGCCAAGAATGGTGGAGCACAGATACGCAGTATTTT CASSQEWWSTDTQYF many TRBV4-3 NA TRBJ2-3
TGCAGTGCCCCGACCCGGGGAGGCCAGTACTTC CSAPTRGGQYF few TRBV20-1 NA TRBJ2-5
TGTGCCAGCAGCCGGGACAGGGGTTACGAGCAGTACTTC CASSRDRGYEQYF many TRBV7-2 TRBD1 TRBJ2-7
TGTGCCAGCAGCGGGACAGGTTCCGTTGAGACCCAGTACTTC CASSGTGSVETQYF many TRBV2 TRBD1 TRBJ2-5
TGTGCCAGCAGCTTAAGGGGGACTGTCCCCGAGGAGCTGTTTTTT CASSLRGTVPEELFF few TRBV7-8 NA TRBJ2-2
TGCGCCAGCAGCTTGACAGGATCGAACACTGAAGCTTTCTTT CASSLTGSNTEAFF many TRBV5-1 NA TRBJ1-1
TGTGCCACCAGTGGCACGGGACCGAACTATGGCTACACCTTC CATSGTGPNYGYTF few TRBV24-1 NA TRBJ1-2
TGTGCCAGCAGCTTAGGTTTTGGGGCAGGGGGAATCGGGGACATTCAGTACTTC CASSLGFGAGGIGDIQYF few TRBV11-1 TRBD1 TRBJ2-4
TGCAGTGCTAGTTTTCGGCAGTCGACGCAGTATTTT CSASFRQSTQYF NA TRBV20-1 NA TRBJ2-3
TGTGCCAGCAGCTTAGGGACGAGGGAACATACGCAGTATTTT CASSLGTREHTQYF NA TRBV7-2 NA TRBJ2-3
TGCAGTGCTAGCTGGACAGGAGGTATTATCTACGAGCAGTACTTC CSASWTGGIIYEQYF NA TRBV20-1 TRBD1 TRBJ2-7
TGCGGCGTTGCCCGGGGGCGGACCGGGGAGCTGTTTTTT CGVARGRTGELFF NA TRBV29-1 NA TRBJ2-2
TGTGCCAGCAGCCGTGGGACAGGGACGATGAACACTGAAGCTTTCTTT CASSRGTGTMNTEAFF NA TRBV12-3/TRBV12-4 TRBD1 TRBJ1-1
TGTGCCAGCAGCTTAGGGGCAGGGGCGGGTAACACCGGGGAGCTGTTTTTT CASSLGAGAGNTGELFF NA TRBV7-2 NA TRBJ2-2
TGTGCCTGGGGGGGGGACAGCTACAATGAGCAGTTCTTC CAWGGDSYNEQFF few TRBV30 NA TRBJ2-1
TGCAGTGCATACGACCCCTACGAGCAGTACTTC CSAYDPYEQYF few TRBV20-1 NA TRBJ2-7
TGTGCCAGCAGCTTAGCGGCCCTGGGGGGCTATGGCTACACCTTC CASSLAALGGYGYTF NA TRBV7-8 NA TRBJ1-2
TGTGCCAGCAGTCAAACTAGCGGGGGAGGGACCCAGTACTTC CASSQTSGGGTQYF few TRBV7-6 TRBD2 TRBJ2-5
TGCGCCAGCAGCCAAGGCCTAAGGTGGGGAGCAGGACCAAACACCGGGGAGCTGTTTTTT CASSQGLRWGAGPNTGELFF NA TRBV4-3 NA TRBJ2-2
TGTGCCAGCTCACCACAAACAGATACGCAGTATTTT CASSPQTDTQYF NA TRBV18 NA TRBJ2-3
TGCAGTGCTTATCACAGGGCCGGGGAGCTGTTTTTT CSAYHRAGELFF few TRBV20-1 NA TRBJ2-2
TGCAGCGTTTCGAGCTCAGATACGCAGTATTTT CSVSSSDTQYF many TRBV29-1 NA TRBJ2-3
TGTGCCAGCAGTTTACTCGACCAAGGCTACGAGCAGTACTTC CASSLLDQGYEQYF NA TRBV12-3/TRBV12-4 NA TRBJ2-7
TGTGCCAGCAGCTTACCCCCCACCGCACAGGGAACTTACGAGCAGTACTTC CASSLPPTAQGTYEQYF NA TRBV7-9 NA TRBJ2-7
TGCAGCGTCTATCGACGTAGCGAGCAGTACTTC CSVYRRSEQYF many TRBV29-1 NA TRBJ2-7
TGTGCCATCAGCGACCTGCGTACTGGCAATCAGCCCCAGCATTTT CAISDLRTGNQPQHF once TRBV10-3 NA TRBJ1-5